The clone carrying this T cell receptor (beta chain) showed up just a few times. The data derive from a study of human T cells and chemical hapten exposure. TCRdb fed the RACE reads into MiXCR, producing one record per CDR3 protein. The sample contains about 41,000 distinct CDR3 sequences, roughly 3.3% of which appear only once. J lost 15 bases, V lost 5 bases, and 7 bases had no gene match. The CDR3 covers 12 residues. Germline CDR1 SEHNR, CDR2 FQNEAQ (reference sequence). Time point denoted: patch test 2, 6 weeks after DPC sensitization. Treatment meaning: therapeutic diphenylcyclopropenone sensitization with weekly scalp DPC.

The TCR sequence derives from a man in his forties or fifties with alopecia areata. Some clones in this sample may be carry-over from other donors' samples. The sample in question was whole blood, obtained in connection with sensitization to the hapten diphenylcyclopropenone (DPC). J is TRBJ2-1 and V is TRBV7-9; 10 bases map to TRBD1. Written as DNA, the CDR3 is TGTGCCAGCAGCCTGGGGACAGGGGCTCTGTTCTTC. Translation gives CASSLGTGALFF.